This entry concerns a single T cell receptor (beta chain). This clonotype was counted ten times or more. The specificity of this receptor is unknown. The input lacks base qualities; no much larger clone sits a single base away. This entry belongs to a study of early T cells in non-severe SARS-CoV-2 infection (dated by TCRdb to the early 2020s). For context, the study as a whole: Because TCR sequencing was done on bulk RNA from unsorted whole blood, the alpha and beta chains could not be paired.

The library was built by means of 5' RACE. The sequencing machine was a NextSeq 500. In the TCR library protocol, unique molecular identifiers were attached to individual cDNA molecules to correct for PCR bias and sequencing error. Sequencing covered both TCR alpha and beta chains, and within each sample the abundances of alpha and beta sequences were tightly co-correlated. The source study handled its data this way. V gene, J gene and CDR3 annotation of TCR sequences was performed with Decombinator V4. Expanded TCRs were defined as changing significantly between any two time points under a Poisson model with p below 0.0001. TCR abundances were normalised to the total number of TCRs sequenced in each sample and reported as counts per million. TRAV1-2 paired with TRAJ12, TRAJ20 or TRAJ33 defined MAIT TCRs, while TRAV10 paired with TRAJ18 defined iNKT TCRs. VDJdb, accessed 1 November 2021, was searched for CMV, EBV and SARS-CoV-2 annotated TCRs, excluding TCRs annotated for multiple antigens. The raw public reads went through TCRdb reprocessing: fastp at Q25, MiXCR clone calling, in-frame beta chains kept. Rows are combined by CDR3 protein, so each entry shows the most common genes and DNA. TCRdb, not the authors, supplied the V and J calls. A total of about 40,000 distinct CDR3 sequences appear in this sample, 4.7% of them only once. Roughly 5% of the sample is held by the ten biggest clonotypes.

A case-control design nested within a healthcare worker cohort in London, UK, was used, with weekly nasopharyngeal swab PCR tests and blood sampling performed. Healthcare workers were enrolled in the week of the UK lockdown, from 23 to 31 March 2020, and were followed every week for up to roughly 15 weeks. The paper's findings and limits, for the study overall: VDJdb matching was skewed toward anti-spike CD8 responses and likely underestimated virus-specific expansions, missing private and CD4 specificities.

From the cysteine through the phenylalanine, the CDR3 covers 16 amino acids. The DNA shown is the 48-base CDR3, in frame from base 1. CDR1 and CDR2 (SGHRS, YFSETQ) derive from the germline V gene. Trimming at the junction amounts to 4 bases on V and 1 base on J, and the germline ends lie 17 bases apart. Sequenced material: whole blood. The chain joins TRBV5-1 to TRBJ1-1; the D gene remains uncertain. This clonotype originated in an adult who was a healthcare worker with PCR-confirmed SARS-CoV-2 infection or an uninfected control (not recorded which). The encoded CDR3 is CASSDGSPRRNTEAFF. The DNA is as follows: TGCGCCAGCAGCGATGGGTCCCCCCGGAGGAACACTGAAGCTTTCTTT. Joined to the reference TRBV5-1 and TRBJ1-1 proteins, this CDR3 gives the full variable domain: KAGVTQTPRYLIKTRGQQVTLSCSPISGHRSVSWYQQTPGQGLQFLFEYFSETQRNKGNFPGRFSGRQFSNSRSEMNVSTLELGDSALYLCASSDGSPRRNTEAFFGQGTRLTVV.